This T cell receptor beta chain was identified in a study of blood T cell repertoires in COVID-19. Study overall: Recovered Cohort 3 donors showed two negative PCRs, clearance, or symptom resolution. Samples taken during acute and convalescent COVID-19 were collected in the United States, Italy and Spain. Sources were T cells, B-cell-depleted T cells, or PBMCs; the material itself was cDNA or gDNA.

Participants' own reports of clinical history determined their cohort assignment. Measured with immunoSEQ multiplex PCR; TCRdb has only the in-frame clones, and not every one. The sample records roughly 200,000 clones, roughly 90% being singletons. Sequences were obtained from PBMCs or T cells enriched from blood (not recorded which). This TCR was recovered from a woman aged 50 to 65 in a cohort exposed to, infected with or recovered from COVID-19 (not recorded which).

CDR3: CASSSGFADTQYF. CDR3 coding DNA: TGTGCCAGCAGCTCAGGGTTTGCAGATACGCAGTATTTT. The chain employs TRBV7-3 and TRBJ2-3, with a tentative D call TRBD1 (5 bases). V gave up 4 bases and J gave up 4 bases, with 9 bases separating them. CDR3 length: 13 amino acids. Looked up from germline, CDR1 is SGHTA and CDR2 is FQGTGA.